What follows are 19 T cell receptor beta chains derived from one specimen sequenced in a study of technical replicates of blood from four donors. Using immunoSEQ multiplex PCR, the repertoire was profiled, and TCRdb retains in-frame clones only, with some absent. This sample yields tens of thousands of clones, of which roughly 90% are seen a single time; around 0.44% belongs to the top ten. The source material was T cells isolated from PBMCs. These receptors were obtained from a human donor in good health.

This chain links TRBV19 with TRBJ1-5; D gene ambiguous. The CDR3 has 13 residues. Germline values: CDR1 LNHDA, CDR2 SQIVND (reference sequence). The V gene lost 4 bases and the J gene lost 6 bases, with 10 bases spanning the gap. The CDR3 DNA is TGTGCCAGTAGTACAGGCCATGGTCAGCCCCAGCATTTT. Protein product: CASSTGHGQPQHF. Variable domain in full (rest from reference TRBV19 and TRBJ1-5): DGGITQSPKYLFRKEGQNVTLSCEQNLNHDAMYWYRQDPGQGLRLIYYSQIVNDFQKGDIAEGYSVSREKKESFPLTVTSAQKNPTAFYLCASSTGHGQPQHFGDGTRLSIL.

This sequence joins TRBV6-1 and TRBJ2-3; D is undetermined. V was shortened by 2 bases and J by 0 bases, with 9 bases between the two germline ends. The CDR3 is made up of 15 amino acids. Looked up from germline, CDR1 is MNHNS and CDR2 is SASEGT. CDR3 protein: CASSELWLSTDTQYF. CDR3 DNA: TGTGCCAGCAGTGAACTATGGTTGAGCACAGATACGCAGTATTTT.

The V and J genes are TRBV5-6 and TRBJ1-3, with TRBD1 identical over 7 bases. CDR3 length: 14 residues. CDR1 SGHDT and CDR2 YYEEEE come from the germline V gene. V shed 6 bases and J 4 bases; nucleotides not matched to a gene: 7. This CDR3 reads CASTQTGLGNTIYF. In nucleotides, the CDR3 is TGTGCCAGCACCCAGACAGGGCTAGGAAACACCATATATTTT.

The genes are TRBV2 and TRBJ1-5, with 8 nucleotides matching TRBD1. Looked up from germline, CDR1 is SNHLY and CDR2 is FYNNEI. The CDR3 extends over 17 amino acids. V shed 7 bases and J 0 bases; nucleotides not matched to a gene: 11. As DNA, the CDR3 is TGTGCCAGCACCCTCCAAGGACAGGGATATAGCAATCAGCCCCAGCATTTT. It yields the protein CASTLQGQGYSNQPQHF.

The chain employs TRBV5-1 and TRBJ1-1; the D gene is possibly TRBD1 (5 bases). CDR3 length equals 13 residues. Germline V CDR1 and CDR2: SGHRS, YFSETQ. V was trimmed by 0 bases and J by 5 bases, leaving 8 bases between them. CDR3 sequence: CASSLDGGTEAFF. The CDR3 DNA follows: TGCGCCAGCAGCTTGGACGGGGGGACTGAAGCTTTCTTT.

The CDR3 DNA follows: TGTGCCAGCAGCATCCAGAAGCGTCTGAACACTGAAGCTTTCTTT. This encodes CASSIQKRLNTEAFF. J is TRBJ1-1 and V is TRBV7-8; no firm D call. Germline V gives CDR1 SGHVS, CDR2 FQNEAQ. Trimming pared 5 bases from V and 0 bases from J, leaving 13 bases between. The CDR3 covers 15 residues.

The genes are TRBV11-3 and TRBJ2-2; a possible D gene is TRBD1 (5 bases). This CDR3 spans 16 amino acids. Trimming removed 1 base from V and 5 bases from J, with 14 bases in between. Germline V gives CDR1 SGHNT, CDR2 YENEEA. CDR3 region: CASSLALGAGTGELFF. The CDR3 nucleotides are TGTGCCAGCAGCTTAGCCCTAGGGGCAGGGACCGGGGAGCTGTTTTTT.

CDR3 sequence reads: CASSHIAGELFF. CDR3 bases: TGTGCCAGCAGCCACATTGCCGGGGAGCTGTTTTTT. V gene TRBV4-2 combines with J gene TRBJ2-2, with unresolved D. The germline V gene has CDR1 LGHNA and CDR2 YNFKEQ. Trimming took 3 bases from V and 6 from J, leaving 5 bases between them. This CDR3 has 12 amino acids.

The CDR3 spells CSVGLAQGEQFF. The CDR3, as DNA: TGCAGCGTTGGACTAGCACAGGGTGAGCAGTTCTTC. V and J are TRBV29-1 and TRBJ2-1; maybe TRBD2 (7 bases). V lost 4 bases to trimming and J lost 9 bases, with 13 bases between them. Per germline, CDR1 SQVTM and CDR2 ANQGSEA. CDR3 size: 12 residues.

V and J are TRBV13 and TRBJ2-1, with 11 bases lining up with TRBD1. The germline gives CDR1 PRHDT, CDR2 FYEKMQ (reference sequence). CDR3 size: 14 residues. J was trimmed by 7 bases and V by 5 bases; bases with no gene match: 4. CDR3 coding DNA: TGTGCCAGCAGCGACCGGGACAGGGGGAATGAGCAGTTCTTC. Translation: CASSDRDRGNEQFF. The full variable domain, in which reference TRBV13 and TRBJ2-1 provide the parts outside the CDR3, is AAGVIQSPRHLIKEKRETATLKCYPIPRHDTVYWYQQGPGQDPQFLISFYEKMQSDKGSIPDRFSAQQFSDYHSELNMSSLELGDSALYFCASSDRDRGNEQFFGPGTRLTVL.

The chain recombines TRBV30 with TRBJ2-3; TRBD2 matches 7 bases. The CDR3 totals 14 residues. CDR1 is GTSNPN, CDR2 SVGIG, per germline (reference sequence). V dropped 5 bases and J dropped 0; count of bases not matched to a gene: 5. The CDR3 region is CAWFLAESTDTQYF. The CDR3 nucleotides are TGTGCCTGGTTTCTAGCGGAGAGCACAGATACGCAGTATTTT.

The J gene is TRBJ2-3, the V gene TRBV5-1; possible D gene TRBD2, 5 bases. Germline-derived CDR1 and CDR2 are SGHRS and YFSETQ. This CDR3 has 15 amino acids. Trimming took off 3 bases at V and 0 bases at J, with 11 bases between the two ends. This chain's CDR3 is CASSSGRTSTDTQYF. CDR3 in DNA: TGCGCCAGCAGCTCCGGACGGACTAGCACAGATACGCAGTATTTT.

This clone was recorded a few times. The gene calls are TRBV27 and TRBJ1-1; a possible D gene is TRBD1 (6 bases). The CDR3 spans 14 residues. Trimming took 6 bases from V and 8 from J, leaving 19 bases between them. CDR1 is MNHEY and CDR2 is SMNVEV in the germline V gene (reference sequence). In DNA form, the CDR3 reads TGTGCCAGCAGAGGATATACAGGGCTCCCCGAAGCTTTCTTT. This translates into CASRGYTGLPEAFF.

The chain couples TRBV6-5 to TRBJ1-2; D unresolved. From germline, CDR1 is MNHEY and CDR2 SVGAGI. Between the trimmed V and J ends, which lost 0 bases and 5 bases, there was a span of 4 bases. The CDR3 runs 12 residues. CDR3 nucleotide sequence: TGTGCCAGCAGTTACTCGCGGTATGGCTACACCTTC. This sequence encodes CASSYSRYGYTF.

The chain carries TRBV5-1 and TRBJ2-1, with D perhaps matching TRBD1 (6 bases). Germline V CDR1 and CDR2: SGHRS, YFSETQ. The ends were cut back, 0 bases at V and 3 bases at J, with 10 bases in the middle. The CDR3 is 15 residues long. The CDR3 coding sequence is TGCGCCAGCAGCTTGGAGGGGGAGCTCTACAATGAGCAGTTCTTC. Translated: CASSLEGELYNEQFF.

This clone was detected once. This CDR3 reads CASSVDDSGLIGQYF. CDR3 sequence (DNA): TGTGCCAGCAGCGTAGATGACTCCGGATTGATCGGGCAGTACTTC. This rearrangement joins TRBV9 to TRBJ2-7; no definite D call. The CDR3 sequence is 15 residues long. The germline gives CDR1 SGDLS, CDR2 YYNGEE. Deletions cut 0 bases from V and 9 bases from J, with 19 bases between.

Here the CDR3 DNA reads TGTGCCAGCAGCTTTGAACTAGCGGCCGACTACGAGCAGTACTTC. Its protein is CASSFELAADYEQYF. This chain joins TRBV5-6 and TRBJ2-7; 8 bases align to TRBD2. The CDR3 extends over 15 amino acids. After removal of 2 bases from V and 3 bases from J, the junction contained 7 bases not matched to a gene. The germline CDR1 and CDR2 sequences are SGHDT and YYEEEE.

The genes are TRBV29-1 and TRBJ2-5, with D perhaps TRBD2 (5 bases). This CDR3 is 11 amino acids long. V lost 6 bases and J 7 bases, leaving 12 bases between the germline ends. Germline-derived CDR1 and CDR2 are SQVTM and ANQGSEA. CDR3 region: CSVEGEGTQYF. The CDR3 DNA follows: TGCAGCGTAGAGGGCGAAGGGACCCAGTACTTC.

The chain is built from TRBV19 and TRBJ1-5, with a possible D match to TRBD1 (5 bases). Trimming took off 7 bases at V and 1 base at J, with 14 bases between the two ends. The CDR3 has 15 residues. Germline values: CDR1 LNHDA, CDR2 SQIVND (reference sequence). CDR3 protein: CASKGVRGSNQPQHF. DNA of the CDR3: TGTGCCAGTAAAGGGGTCAGAGGAAGCAATCAGCCCCAGCATTTT.